This TCR beta chain appears in the sequencing data of a study of T cell repertoires in cytomegalovirus infection. Study-level background: CMV infection together with matching HLA type was indicated by public TCR beta signatures.

Ten or more counts support this clonotype. The antigen is undetermined. The germline gene is not matched at one end of the junction; a read error may be the cause. Study-level points and caveats: Across the ex vivo response, the dominant clonotypes were HLA-C-restricted CMV-specific TCR beta clonotypes. The study identified carriers of CMV plus the relevant HLA from cumulative public TCR beta family frequency.

TCRdb re-analysed the reads in MiXCR, keeping a single row per CDR3 protein. The table lists about 180,000 distinct CDR3 sequences, roughly an eighth of them singletons. Germline lookup yields CDR1 SSHAT and CDR2 FNYEAQ (reference sequence). This CDR3 has 14 residues. Material: PBMCs. The receptor comes from a human donor in good health (CMV status not recorded). Some clones in this sample may be carry-over from other donors' samples. The rearrangement joins TRBV7-7 to TRBJ2-5; perhaps TRBD2 as D (6 bases). For the CDR3, the DNA is TGTGCTAGCAGCTTTCGGGAGCTAGGAGAGACCCAGTACTTC. Its protein is CASSFRELGETQYF.